The rows below give T cell receptor beta chains drawn from one sample of a study of blood T cell repertoires in COVID-19. The repertoire was sequenced with immunoSEQ multiplex PCR; TCRdb's copy has only in-frame clones and lacks some. Here the sample spans about 300,000 clones, roughly 83% being singletons. Sequencing was carried out using peripheral blood. The receptors were sampled from a woman between 50 and 59 years old with acute or convalescent COVID-19. Each CDR3 is given with its conserved first and last residue. A D gene is named only where the DNA matches it firmly. Size tells how often a clone was seen (once, few, many) or the class of an expanded clone, and some rows leave it out.

>TRBJ2-1|TRBV28|-|-
CASSPRVWGRVGNEQFF
TGTGCCAGCAGTCCAAGGGTCTGGGGCAGGGTGGGGAATGAGCAGTTCTTC
>TRBJ2-7|TRBV3-1/TRBV3-2|-|-
CASSHRGMYEQYF
TGTGCCAGCAGCCATCGGGGTATGTACGAGCAGTACTTC
>TRBJ2-2|TRBV10-1|-|TRBD2
CATLAGVITGGELFF
TGCGCCACCTTAGCGGGAGTAATAACAGGCGGGGAGCTGTTTTTT
>TRBJ1-4|TRBV7-9|-|-
CASSEGVTNEKLFF
TGTGCCAGCAGCGAAGGGGTAACTAATGAAAAACTGTTTTTT
>TRBJ1-2|TRBV18|-|-
CASSPTRGYYGYTF
TGTGCCAGCTCACCGACCAGGGGCTACTATGGCTACACCTTC
>TRBJ2-1|TRBV6-6|-|-
CASSRSASSYNEQFF
TGTGCCAGCAGCCGTAGCGCGAGCTCCTACAATGAGCAGTTCTTC
>TRBJ2-7|TRBV15|-|TRBD1
CATSRDTRGPYEQYF
TGTGCCACCAGCAGAGATACCAGGGGGCCGTACGAGCAGTACTTC
>TRBJ1-1|TRBV9|-|-
CASTRTPRNTEAFF
TGTGCCAGCACCCGCACCCCGAGGAACACTGAAGCTTTCTTT
>TRBJ2-3|TRBV5-1|-|TRBD2
CASSFILTSDTDTQYF
TGCGCCAGCAGCTTTATTTTAACTAGCGACACAGATACGCAGTATTTT
>TRBJ2-5|TRBV12-3/TRBV12-4|-|-
CASSSARKTQYF
TGTGCCAGCAGTTCAGCGCGAAAGACCCAGTACTTC
>TRBJ2-7|TRBV28|-|TRBD2
CASSLRTRTSEQYF
TGTGCCAGCAGTCTAAGGACTAGGACGAGCGAGCAGTACTTC
>TRBJ2-7|TRBV3-1/TRBV3-2|-|-
CASSPDIYEQYF
TGTGCCAGCAGCCCCGACATCTACGAGCAGTACTTC
>TRBJ1-4|TRBV30|-|TRBD1
CAWSPPPGQGIRKLFF
TGTGCCTGGAGTCCACCCCCAGGACAGGGTATCCGAAAACTGTTTTTT
>TRBJ2-7|TRBV28|-|TRBD2
CASRTGGTSGTLEQYF
TGTGCCAGCAGGACCGGGGGGACTAGCGGGACTTTGGAGCAGTACTTC
>TRBJ2-1|TRBV7-9|few|TRBD2
CASSPRISGSNEQFF
TGTGCCAGCAGCCCCAGGATTAGCGGGAGTAATGAGCAGTTCTTC
>TRBJ1-2|TRBV28|-|TRBD1
CATHDRDRGLYGYTF
TGTGCCACCCACGACCGGGACAGGGGGCTTTATGGCTACACCTTC
>TRBJ2-7|TRBV28|-|TRBD2
CASSLAGGGYEQYF
TGTGCCAGCAGTCTAGCGGGAGGAGGCTACGAGCAGTACTTC
>TRBJ1-3|TRBV7-9|-|-
CASGTGSSGNTIYF
TGTGCCAGCGGAACAGGTAGCTCTGGAAACACCATATATTTT
>TRBJ2-3|TRBV10-3|-|TRBD2
CAISGAGGTDTQYF
TGTGCCATCAGTGGAGCGGGAGGCACAGATACGCAGTATTTT
>TRBJ1-4|TRBV5-4|-|-
CASSLAGATNEKLFF
TGTGCCAGCAGCTTGGCCGGAGCAACTAATGAAAAACTGTTTTTT
>TRBJ2-1|TRBV7-2|-|-
CASSLPQYNEQFF
TGTGCCAGCAGCTTGCCCCAGTACAATGAGCAGTTCTTC
>TRBJ2-1|TRBV6-1|-|TRBD1
CASSEAGGLNEQFF
TGTGCCAGCAGTGAAGCAGGGGGCTTGAATGAGCAGTTCTTC
>TRBJ2-7|TRBV18|few|TRBD1
CASSPTGTGSYEQYF
TGTGCCAGCTCACCCACCGGGACAGGGTCCTACGAGCAGTACTTC
>TRBJ2-7|TRBV7-6|once|TRBD2
CASSSGGGLAGYEQYF
TGTGCCAGCAGCTCAGGGGGTGGACTAGCGGGGTACGAGCAGTACTTC
>TRBJ2-2|TRBV7-3|-|-
CASSLGRPDTGELFF
TGTGCCAGCAGCTTGGGGAGGCCGGACACCGGGGAGCTGTTTTTT
>TRBJ1-3|TRBV6-6|-|-
CASSYSERNTIYF
TGTGCCAGCAGTTACTCGGAGCGAAACACCATATATTTT
>TRBJ2-2|TRBV9|many|TRBD2
CASSSEGLAGTGELFF
TGTGCCAGCAGCTCCGAGGGACTAGCGGGAACCGGGGAGCTGTTTTTT
>TRBJ2-3|TRBV24-1|once|-
CATSSGTSTDTQYF
TGTGCCACCAGTAGCGGAACTAGCACAGATACGCAGTATTTT
>TRBJ1-3|TRBV4-2|-|-
CASSLPDSFSGNTIYF
TGTGCCAGCAGCCTCCCGGACAGCTTCTCTGGAAACACCATATATTTT
>TRBJ2-5|TRBV7-9|-|TRBD1
CASSLVDRAETQYF
TGTGCCAGCAGCTTAGTGGACAGGGCAGAGACCCAGTACTTC
>TRBJ2-7|TRBV15|-|-
CATSRDVSSYEQYF
TGTGCCACCAGCAGAGACGTCTCCTCCTACGAGCAGTACTTC
>TRBJ2-3|TRBV5-1|-|-
CASSLAQGTDTQYF
TGCGCCAGCAGCTTGGCTCAGGGGACAGATACGCAGTATTTT
>TRBJ2-7|TRBV7-9|-|-
CASSYQRDKSYEQYF
TGTGCCAGCAGCTACCAACGGGACAAGAGCTACGAGCAGTACTTC